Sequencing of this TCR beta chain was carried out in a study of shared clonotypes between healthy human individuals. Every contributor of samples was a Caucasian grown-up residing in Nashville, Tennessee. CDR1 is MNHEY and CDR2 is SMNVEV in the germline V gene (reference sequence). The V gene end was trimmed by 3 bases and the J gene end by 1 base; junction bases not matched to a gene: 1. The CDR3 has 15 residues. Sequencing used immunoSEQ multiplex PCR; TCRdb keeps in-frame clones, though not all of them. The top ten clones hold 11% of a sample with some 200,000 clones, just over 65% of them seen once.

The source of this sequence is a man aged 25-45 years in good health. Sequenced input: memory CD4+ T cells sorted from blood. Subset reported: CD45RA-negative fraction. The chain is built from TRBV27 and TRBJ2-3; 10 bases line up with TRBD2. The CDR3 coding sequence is TGTGCCAGCAGTTTTCTAGCGGGAGGCACAGATACGCAGTATTTT. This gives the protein CASSFLAGGTDTQYF.